The TCR beta chain under discussion was sequenced for a study of blood T cell repertoires in COVID-19. The overall study: Spain, Italy and the United States supplied samples that represented acute and convalescent COVID-19. In each case, the material was cDNA or gDNA derived from T cells, B-cell-depleted T cells, or PBMCs.

Per the original methods: Reference gene primer amplification yielded estimated nucleated cell counts. Sequencing used immunoSEQ multiplex PCR; TCRdb keeps in-frame clones, though not all of them. That table gives V, J and clone size, and the DNA gave D and trimming. The sample carries 300,000 or so clones, approximately 90% recorded once. The trim removed 5 bases at V and 0 bases at J, leaving 5 bases unmatched. This CDR3 comprises 16 residues. This clonotype was sampled from a woman aged 40 to 50 with acute or convalescent COVID-19. Sequencing was performed on peripheral blood. This chain joins TRBV5-3 and TRBJ1-3; 10 bases fit TRBD1. TRBV5-3 is placed among ORFs of uncertain function. CDR3 coding DNA: TGTGCCAGAAGTCGACAGGGGGCCCTCTCTGGAAACACCATATATTTT. It specifies CARSRQGALSGNTIYF.